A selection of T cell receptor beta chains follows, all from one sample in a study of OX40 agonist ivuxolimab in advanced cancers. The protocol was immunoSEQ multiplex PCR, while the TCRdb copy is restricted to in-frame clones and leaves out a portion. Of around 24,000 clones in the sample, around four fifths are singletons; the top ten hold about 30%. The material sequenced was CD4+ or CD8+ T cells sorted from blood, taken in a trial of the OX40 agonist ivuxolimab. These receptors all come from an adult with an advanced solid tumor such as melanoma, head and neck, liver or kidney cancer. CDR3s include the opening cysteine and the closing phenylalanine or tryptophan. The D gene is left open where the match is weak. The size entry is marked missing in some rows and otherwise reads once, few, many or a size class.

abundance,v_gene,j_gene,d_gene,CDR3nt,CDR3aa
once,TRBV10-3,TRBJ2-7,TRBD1,TGTGCCATCGCAAACAGGGGGCCCGAGCAGTACTTC,CAIANRGPEQYF
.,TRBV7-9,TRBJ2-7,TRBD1,TGTGCCAGCAGCCCGAGACAGGGGGCCTACGAGCAGTACTTC,CASSPRQGAYEQYF
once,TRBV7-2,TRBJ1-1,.,TGTGCCAGCAGCTTAGTTGGGTCGGGCACTGAAGCTTTCTTT,CASSLVGSGTEAFF
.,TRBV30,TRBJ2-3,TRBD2,TGTGCCTGGTCTGAACTAGCGGGAGGCACAGATACGCAGTATTTT,CAWSELAGGTDTQYF
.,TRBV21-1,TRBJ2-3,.,TGTGCCAGCAGCACGGGACTAGCGGGGGTTGACGGCACAGATACGCAGTATTTT,CASSTGLAGVDGTDTQYF
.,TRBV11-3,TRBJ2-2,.,TGTGCCAGCAGCTGGTATAGCCGGGGCGCCGGGGAGCTGTTTTTT,CASSWYSRGAGELFF
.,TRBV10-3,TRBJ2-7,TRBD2,TGTGCCATCAGTGAACCGGGGGGTTCCTACGAGCAGTACTTC,CAISEPGGSYEQYF
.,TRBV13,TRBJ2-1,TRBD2,TGTGCCAGCAGCCCCGGGACTAGGAAATACAATGAGCAGTTCTTC,CASSPGTRKYNEQFF
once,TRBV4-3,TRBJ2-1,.,TGCGCCAGCAGCGAAGAATTGGGGAATGAGCAGTTCTTC,CASSEELGNEQFF
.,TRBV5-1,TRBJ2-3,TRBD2,TGCGCCAGCAGCTCTGGACTAGGAAGCACAGATACGCAGTATTTT,CASSSGLGSTDTQYF
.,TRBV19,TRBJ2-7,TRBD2,TGTGCCAGTAGTGTGGGGCTGGGCGGGAGGATCTACGAGCAGTACTTC,CASSVGLGGRIYEQYF
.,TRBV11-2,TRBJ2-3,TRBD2,TGTGCCAGCAGCCTCCTCGGGGGAGGGCCCCTCACAGATACGCAGTATTTT,CASSLLGGGPLTDTQYF
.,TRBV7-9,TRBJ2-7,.,TGTGCCAGCAGCTTAGGCTCGGGACGACATTACGAGCAGTACTTC,CASSLGSGRHYEQYF
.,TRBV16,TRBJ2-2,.,TGTGCCAGCAGCCTCGATAGCGGGGAGCTGTTTTTT,CASSLDSGELFF
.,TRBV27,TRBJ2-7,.,TGTGCCAGCAGTCCAATCGGCCGGCCTAGCCACGAGCAGTACTTC,CASSPIGRPSHEQYF
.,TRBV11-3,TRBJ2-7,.,TGTGCCAGCACCCCAAACTCTGGACTCTACGAGCAGTACTTC,CASTPNSGLYEQYF
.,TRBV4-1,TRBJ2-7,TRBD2,TGCGCCAGCAGCCAAGGGGTGCGGGGGTTGGACGAGCAGTACTTC,CASSQGVRGLDEQYF
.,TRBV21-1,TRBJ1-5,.,TGTGCCAGCAGCAAAGCAGAGTATCAGCCCCAGCATTTT,CASSKAEYQPQHF
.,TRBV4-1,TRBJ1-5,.,TGCGCCAGCAGCCAAGATGGGCAGGGACTTCAGCCCCAGCATTTT,CASSQDGQGLQPQHF
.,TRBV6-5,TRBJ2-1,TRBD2,TGTGCCAGCAGTTCCACTAGCGTCAATGAGCAGTTCTTC,CASSSTSVNEQFF